The sequence of this T cell receptor (beta chain) was determined in a study of regulatory T cells in long-lasting Graves disease. Time point of the sample: newly diagnosed GD, antithyroid drugs for less than 3 months. PBMCs provided the RNA from which the TCR library was made. An endocrinology department located in Xi'an, China, was where the patients came from. Construction of the TCR beta libraries employed iRepertoire HTBI primers in conjunction with Arm-PCR of CDR3 regions. TCRdb processed the multiplex PCR reads anew with MiXCR; each CDR3 protein has one entry. The repertoire consists of approximately 270,000 distinct CDR3 sequences, with approximately 18% occurring once and the leading ten covering 14%. Trimming left V 1 base short and J 1 base short, with 7 bases between. Per germline, CDR1 MDHEN and CDR2 SYDVKM. The CDR3 extends over 14 amino acids. The data also belong to a second study, concerning T cells in Graves' hyperthyroidism and ophthalmopathy. That work contributes: Among the patients, aged 18 to 65, hyperthyroidism was newly diagnosed and had lasted under 2 months. Each diagnosis was grounded in clinical symptoms, serum thyroxine and TRAb, thyroid ultrasound, and orbital computed tomography.

This sequence was found in a young woman with Graves disease. The chain has TRBV28 and TRBJ2-5; unclear D gene. Sequenced material: peripheral blood mononuclear cells (PBMCs), taken at new diagnosis, from a patient treated with antithyroid drugs. This chain's CDR3 is CASSLSTIQETQYF. Written as DNA, the CDR3 is TGTGCCAGCAGTTTATCTACAATCCAAGAGACCCAGTACTTC.